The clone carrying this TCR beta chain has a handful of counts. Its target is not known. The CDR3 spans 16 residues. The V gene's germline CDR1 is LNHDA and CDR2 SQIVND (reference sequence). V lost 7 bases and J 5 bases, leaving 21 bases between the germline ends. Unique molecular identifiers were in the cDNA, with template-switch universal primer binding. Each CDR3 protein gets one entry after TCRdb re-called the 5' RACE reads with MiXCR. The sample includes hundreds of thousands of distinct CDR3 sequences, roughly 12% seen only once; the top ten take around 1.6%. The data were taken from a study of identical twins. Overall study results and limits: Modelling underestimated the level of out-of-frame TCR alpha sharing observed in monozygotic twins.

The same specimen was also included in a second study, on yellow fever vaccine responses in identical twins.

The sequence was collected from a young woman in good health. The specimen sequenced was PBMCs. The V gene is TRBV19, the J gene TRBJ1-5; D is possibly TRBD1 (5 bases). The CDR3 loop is CASTLSRDSYHQPQHF. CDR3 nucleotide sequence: TGTGCCAGTACCCTGAGTCGTGACAGTTACCATCAGCCCCAGCATTTT.